Each of the 21 T cell receptor beta chains below was sequenced from the same sample in a study of T cell repertoires in ileal Crohn's disease. This table comes from immunoSEQ multiplex PCR, and its TCRdb copy is limited to in-frame clones, with some not included. This sample yields about 7,200 clones, of which roughly 81% are seen a single time; roughly 8.7% belongs to the top ten. Time point: proximal margin of the surgical specimen (macroscopically non-inflamed). The material sequenced was ileal tissue. Receptors were obtained from an adult with Crohn's disease.

The genes are TRBV29-1 and TRBJ1-1; D possibly corresponds to TRBD1 (6 bases). CDR1 is SQVTM, CDR2 ANQGSEA, per germline. The CDR3 consists of 14 residues. The germline V and J ends were trimmed by 6 bases and 1 base, with 15 bases remaining between them. CDR3 sequence reads: CSVTGDTWNTEAFF. For the CDR3, the DNA is TGCAGCGTCACCGGGGACACGTGGAACACTGAAGCTTTCTTT.

The V gene is TRBV29-1, the J gene TRBJ2-7, with D maybe TRBD2 (6 bases). Germline values: CDR1 SQVTM, CDR2 ANQGSEA. The CDR3 consists of 15 residues. The ends were cut back, 3 bases at V and 3 bases at J, with 18 bases in the middle. The CDR3 spells CSVDGGVGNSYEQYF. The CDR3 nucleotides are TGCAGCGTTGACGGGGGAGTCGGGAACAGCTACGAGCAGTACTTC.

The V gene is TRBV6-1, the J gene TRBJ1-1; 7 positions match TRBD1. The germline V gene has CDR1 MNHNS and CDR2 SASEGT. CDR3 length: 14 residues. With V trimmed by 6 bases and J by 2 bases, 6 bases remained unmatched. Here the CDR3 DNA reads TGTGCCAGCAGATTTACAGGGGTAAACACTGAAGCTTTCTTT. It codes for CASRFTGVNTEAFF.

The chain is built from TRBV11-1 and TRBJ1-5; TRBD1 might be the D (6 bases). Trimming removed 1 base at V and 1 base at J, with 8 bases between. The CDR3 consists of 15 residues. From germline, CDR1 is SGHAT and CDR2 FQDESV (reference sequence). Here the CDR3 reads CASSLDQGSNQPQHF. The CDR3 nucleotides are TGTGCCAGCAGCTTAGATCAGGGGAGCAATCAGCCCCAGCATTTT.

This clone was found once. The V call is TRBV5-3, the J call TRBJ2-1; TRBD2 matches at 14 bases. TRBV5-3 is an ORF for which the function is uncertain. The ends lost 4 bases at V and 7 bases at J; junction bases unmatched: 10. The CDR3 has 17 amino acids. CDR3 nucleotide sequence: TGTGCCAGAAGCGGGGACCGACTAGCGGGAGGGGGGAATGAGCAGTTCTTC. Translation gives CARSGDRLAGGGNEQFF.

The V call is TRBV6-6, the J call TRBJ1-5; D gene ambiguous. Germline CDR1 reads MNHNY; CDR2 reads SVGAGI (reference sequence). Trimming cost V 0 bases and J 9 bases, with 15 bases left between them. The CDR3 runs 15 residues. CDR3 amino acids: CASSYSIEDWGPQHF. The CDR3, as DNA: TGTGCCAGCAGTTACTCGATTGAGGACTGGGGGCCCCAGCATTTT.

The rearrangement links TRBV6-1 to TRBJ2-7; 9 bases fit TRBD1. Looked up from germline, CDR1 is MNHNS and CDR2 is SASEGT. CDR3 length: 14 residues. With 5 bases clipped from V and 5 bases from J, the junction kept 7 bases outside the gene matches. The CDR3 bases are TGTGCCAGCAGTCACGGGGACAGGGTCAACGAGCAGTACTTC. Translating it yields CASSHGDRVNEQYF.

This chain links TRBV5-1 with TRBJ2-2, with unresolved D. The length of the CDR3 is 14 residues. Trimming took 6 bases from V and 1 from J, leaving 10 bases between them. Germline values: CDR1 SGHRS, CDR2 YFSETQ. In DNA, the CDR3 is TGCGCCAGCAAGGCCACAATGAACACCGGGGAGCTGTTTTTT. This codes for CASKATMNTGELFF.

The chain is built from TRBV9 and TRBJ2-1; TRBD2 might be the D (6 bases). Per the germline V gene, CDR1 is SGDLS and CDR2 is YYNGEE. The CDR3 length is 14 residues. The V and J ends lost 4 bases and 8 bases respectively, with 16 bases between them. DNA of the CDR3: TGTGCCAGCAGCCCCTCGGGGGACCGGGATGAGCAGTTCTTC. Protein sequence: CASSPSGDRDEQFF.

The chain recombines TRBV7-6 with TRBJ2-7, with D possibly TRBD1 on 5 matching bases. The ends were cut back, 1 base at V and 3 bases at J, with 13 bases in the middle. Germline CDR1 is SGHVS and CDR2 is FNYEAQ. This CDR3 is built from 15 residues. The CDR3 is CASSLGRAGYYEQYF. The CDR3 coding sequence is TGTGCCAGCAGCTTAGGCAGGGCAGGATACTACGAGCAGTACTTC.

This rearrangement joins TRBV15 to TRBJ1-1; D gene ambiguous. There are 14 residues in the CDR3. Germline assignment: CDR1 LNHNV and CDR2 YYDKDF (reference sequence). V shed 1 base and J shed 1 base, with 7 bases lying between them. Here the CDR3 DNA reads TGTGCCACCAGCAGAGGGACGGGGAACACTGAAGCTTTCTTT. It yields the protein CATSRGTGNTEAFF.

The rearrangement links TRBV5-1 to TRBJ1-2; D possibly corresponds to TRBD1 (5 bases). Trimming removed 0 bases at V and 8 bases at J, with 14 bases between. Germline V gene lookup returns CDR1 SGHRS and CDR2 YFSETQ. The CDR3 length is 14 residues. CDR3 region: CASSLGRGSRGYTF. CDR3 sequence (DNA): TGCGCCAGCAGCTTGGGAAGGGGATCGCGAGGCTACACCTTC.

The genes are TRBV19 and TRBJ1-5, with TRBD1 matching over 7 bases. This CDR3 is built from 14 residues. CDR1 is LNHDA, CDR2 SQIVND, per germline (reference sequence). V lost 8 bases, J lost 5 bases, and 9 bases stayed unmatched. The CDR3 region is CASSPGTEYQPQHF. The CDR3 DNA reads as TGTGCCAGTTCTCCCGGGACAGAGTATCAGCCCCAGCATTTT.

This clone was counted only a few times. The chain has TRBV30 and TRBJ2-1; 10 nucleotides line up with TRBD1. The junction had 2 bases not matched to a gene; V was cut back by 6 bases and J by 6 bases. The CDR3 is 12 amino acids. CDR1 and CDR2 (germline): GTSNPN, SVGIG (reference sequence). For the CDR3, the DNA is TGTGCCTGCCGGGACAGGGGCAATGAGCAGTTCTTC. Protein sequence: CACRDRGNEQFF.

The chain couples TRBV25-1 to TRBJ2-7; D is undetermined. In germline, CDR1 is MGHDK, CDR2 SYGVNS. V lost 1 base and J 6 bases, leaving 16 bases between the germline ends. This CDR3 contains 15 residues. CDR3 DNA: TGTGCCAGCAGTGAATGGGAAGGGATGAGGAGCGAGCAGTACTTC. It encodes CASSEWEGMRSEQYF.

The rearrangement uses TRBV7-9 and TRBJ2-7; 10 bases are shared with TRBD2. V lost 5 bases and J lost 1; bases outside the gene matches: 8. The CDR3 totals 16 residues. Germline V gene data show CDR1 as SEHNR and CDR2 as FQNEAQ (reference sequence). DNA for the CDR3: TGTGCCAGCAGCAAACCTTCTAGCGGGAGTTCCTACGAGCAGTACTTC. Protein: CASSKPSSGSSYEQYF.

The chain recombines TRBV6-5 with TRBJ1-2; D remains unclear. Germline loops: CDR1 MNHEY, CDR2 SVGAGI. The ends were cut back, 10 bases at V and 7 bases at J, with 13 bases in the middle. The CDR3 totals 11 residues. Written as DNA, the CDR3 is TGTGCCACCCATAAGGGAACTGGCTACACCTTC. Its translation: CATHKGTGYTF.

J is TRBJ2-5 and V is TRBV25-1; 14 bases fit TRBD2. The CDR3 runs to 17 residues. Trimming cost V 1 base and J 4 bases; bases outside gene matches: 5. Germline V CDR1 and CDR2: MGHDK, SYGVNS. The CDR3 reads CASSESGTSGSGETQYF. For the CDR3, the DNA is TGTGCCAGCAGTGAATCGGGGACTAGCGGGAGCGGAGAGACCCAGTACTTC.

The genes are TRBV10-3 and TRBJ1-2, with D hard to call. CDR1 and CDR2 from the germline V gene are ENHRY and SYGVKD. V lost 3 bases, J lost 8 bases, and 25 bases lay in between. CDR3 size: 17 residues. CDR3 loop: CAISDTRTGEFLSGYTF. As DNA, the CDR3 is TGTGCCATCAGTGATACCCGGACGGGAGAATTCTTAAGCGGCTACACCTTC.

A single count supports this clone. The chain is built from TRBV28 and TRBJ2-5; TRBD2 agrees at 15 bases. The germline CDR1 and CDR2 sequences are MDHEN and SYDVKM. V lost 5 bases to trimming and J lost 4 bases; unmatched junction nucleotides: 5. This CDR3 has 16 amino acids. The CDR3 DNA reads TGTGCCAGCAGTCAAGGACTAGCGGGAGGGAGAGAGACCCAGTACTTC. Translation: CASSQGLAGGRETQYF.

This sequence joins TRBV10-3 and TRBJ2-5; 8 bases agree with TRBD1. The CDR3 consists of 14 residues. The V and J ends lost 6 bases and 4 bases, in that order; junction bases with no gene match: 7. Germline assignment: CDR1 ENHRY and CDR2 SYGVKD. The CDR3 is CAIRRGQGGETQYF. The CDR3 DNA reads as TGTGCCATCAGGAGAGGACAGGGAGGAGAGACCCAGTACTTC.